This passage covers 17 T cell receptor beta chains from one sample sequenced in a study of blood T cells in healthy people across ages. Primed by a sample-barcoded 5' primer and a J-beta primer mix, a second PCR proceeded for about 6 to 12 cycles. TCRdb re-called the 5' RACE reads with MiXCR, one entry per CDR3 protein. The table records roughly 1,100,000 distinct CDR3 sequences, under 30% of them present only once. The sample was also linked to a second study, of T cells of mothers and their children.

Sequenced: blood. The receptors here all came from a girl aged 2-9 years in good health.

This clonotype has only a few counts. The V gene is TRBV29-1, the J gene TRBJ2-1; D unclear. The V gene's germline CDR1 is SQVTM and CDR2 ANQGSEA. The CDR3 length is 8 residues. The CDR3 DNA sequence: TGCAGTTCGGATGAGCAGTTCTTC. Its translation: CSSDEQFF.

The chain links TRBV7-9 to TRBJ2-3; TRBD2 aligns across 9 bases. The length of the CDR3 is 16 residues. CDR1 and CDR2 (germline): SEHNR, FQNEAQ (reference sequence). The V and J ends lost 3 bases and 3 bases, in that order; junction bases with no gene match: 7. CDR3 in DNA: TGTGCCAGCAGCTTTTTGGAGAGCGGGGGGACAGATACGCAGTATTTT. Translation gives CASSFLESGGTDTQYF.

The CDR3 sequence is CASSLRTSGDFLEQYF. The CDR3 DNA reads TGTGCCAGCAGCCTAAGGACTAGCGGGGATTTCCTCGAGCAGTACTTC. The chain joins TRBV28 to TRBJ2-7; TRBD2 matches 12 bases. J was trimmed by 6 bases and V by 6 bases; bases with no gene match: 12. Germline V CDR1 and CDR2: MDHEN, SYDVKM. The CDR3 runs to 16 residues.

The chain combines TRBV7-6 with TRBJ1-1, with 7 bases matching TRBD1. This CDR3 spans 13 amino acids. CDR1 and CDR2 (germline): SGHVS, FNYEAQ. V shed 5 bases and J 6 bases; nucleotides not matched to a gene: 6. The DNA for the CDR3 is TGTGCCAGCAGCGGGACAGAAGGAGCTGAAGCTTTCTTT. Residues: CASSGTEGAEAFF.

The J gene is TRBJ2-1, the V gene TRBV12-3 or TRBV12-4; D uncertain. The CDR3 totals 13 residues. With 4 bases removed from V and 9 bases from J, the gap between germline ends came to 13 bases. CDR3 loop: CASSSPGETEQFF. The CDR3 nucleotides are TGTGCCAGCAGTTCCCCCGGTGAAACTGAGCAGTTCTTC.

This clonotype appeared a few times. The chain recombines TRBV12-5 with TRBJ2-1; D is possibly TRBD1 (6 bases). The end of the DNA aligns better with TRBJ2-5, so the J call may be wrong. CDR1 is LGHNT, CDR2 FRNRAP, per germline. There are 13 residues in the CDR3. The CDR3, as DNA: TGTGCTAGTGGAATACAGGGTGGCGAGACCCAGTACTTC. This codes for CASGIQGGETQYF.

This rearrangement joins TRBV4-3 to TRBJ1-2; D gene ambiguous. Germline CDR1 LGHNA, CDR2 YSLEER. Trimming removed 0 bases from V and 6 bases from J, with 11 bases in between. The CDR3 runs to 14 residues. The CDR3 DNA follows: TGCGCCAGCAGCCAAGACCTGGCGGGGAATGGCTACACCTTC. This sequence encodes CASSQDLAGNGYTF.

The chain uses TRBV4-1 and TRBJ2-2; 7 bases are shared with TRBD2. The CDR3 extends over 16 amino acids. Germline CDR1 and CDR2: MGHRA and YSYEKL. The ends lost 4 bases at V and 6 bases at J; junction bases unmatched: 11. Written as DNA, the CDR3 is TGCGCCAGCAGCCCCCAACGAACTAGCGTGGCCGGGGAGCTGTTTTTT. This translates into CASSPQRTSVAGELFF.

The chain uses TRBV5-6 and TRBJ2-5; TRBD1 matches 8 bases. With the DNA end fitting TRBJ2-1 better, the J assignment may be wrong. Looked up from germline, CDR1 is SGHDT and CDR2 is YYEEEE. CDR3 size: 14 residues. The CDR3 reads CASSFSRTGLEQFF. In DNA, the CDR3 is TGTGCCAGCAGCTTTTCCCGGACAGGGCTTGAGCAGTTCTTC.

The genes are TRBV4-1 and TRBJ2-7; 8 bases line up with TRBD1. CDR1 is MGHRA, CDR2 YSYEKL, per germline. V lost 3 bases, J lost 5 bases, and 9 bases stayed unmatched. The CDR3 has 15 residues. The CDR3 bases are TGCGCCAGCAGCCATTACAGGACAGGGTTGGACGAGCAGTACTTC. Its protein product is CASSHYRTGLDEQYF.

This clonotype occurred a few times. V is TRBV5-1 and J is TRBJ1-4; D remains ambiguous. The CDR3 has 15 residues. V lost 0 bases to trimming and J lost 8 bases, with 14 bases between them. Looked up from germline, CDR1 is SGHRS and CDR2 is YFSETQ. CDR3 protein: CASSLARQGLEKLFF. CDR3 nucleotides: TGCGCCAGCAGCTTGGCGCGCCAAGGGTTAGAAAAACTGTTTTTT.

The genes are TRBV29-1 and TRBJ1-1; D is undetermined. CDR3 length: 10 amino acids. The germline V gene encodes CDR1 SQVTM and CDR2 ANQGSEA. Trimming left V 8 bases short and J 10 bases short, with 14 bases between. The CDR3 DNA sequence: TGCAGCATTGGCCCCCAGGTAGCTTTCTTT. Residues: CSIGPQVAFF.

V is TRBV29-1 and J is TRBJ2-5; D perhaps matches TRBD1 (6 bases). Germline loops: CDR1 SQVTM, CDR2 ANQGSEA. V was clipped by 5 bases and J by 0 bases, with 13 bases between them. The CDR3 has 14 amino acids. As DNA, the CDR3 is TGCAGCGTTACGTGGACAGAGAACCAAGAGACCCAGTACTTC. Translating it yields CSVTWTENQETQYF.

This clonotype was picked up a small number of times. The chain employs TRBV29-1 and TRBJ2-7; 7 positions agree with TRBD1. Trimming removed 4 bases from V and 3 bases from J; junction bases left unmatched: 6. Germline CDR1 SQVTM, CDR2 ANQGSEA. The CDR3 has 13 residues. Here the CDR3 DNA reads TGCAGCGTTGCTGAGGGACAGCTCTACGAGCAGTACTTC. It specifies CSVAEGQLYEQYF.

The rearrangement uses TRBV7-3 and TRBJ2-5; D possibly corresponds to TRBD2 (5 bases). CDR3 length: 16 residues. Germline V gene lookup returns CDR1 SGHTA and CDR2 FQGTGA. V dropped 4 bases and J dropped 1 base, with 16 bases sitting between them. The CDR3: CASSSGGSPGQETQYF. CDR3 bases: TGTGCCAGCAGCTCAGGAGGTTCGCCTGGCCAAGAGACCCAGTACTTC.

The chain is built from TRBV12-3 or TRBV12-4 and TRBJ2-3; 10 bases line up with TRBD2. V lost 4 bases and J lost 6; bases outside the gene matches: 7. CDR3 length: 15 amino acids. The CDR3 is CASSSAGTSADTQYF. CDR3 bases: TGTGCCAGCAGTTCCGCCGGGACTAGCGCGGATACGCAGTATTTT.

CDR3 sequence reads: CASSSTGPYNEQFF. CDR3 bases: TGTGCCAGCAGCTCAACAGGGCCCTACAATGAGCAGTTCTTC. The V and J genes are TRBV7-3 and TRBJ2-1, with a weak D call TRBD1 (6 bases). CDR1 is SGHTA, CDR2 FQGTGA, per germline. V was shortened by 4 bases and J by 2 bases, with 9 bases between the two germline ends. The CDR3 is made up of 14 amino acids.